This T cell receptor beta chain is drawn from a study of shared clonotypes between healthy human individuals. Points from the study as a whole: The authors sampled blood alone, and tissue repertoires likely differ.

Each sample came from a Caucasian adult donor living in Nashville, Tennessee. Looked up from germline, CDR1 is SGHRS and CDR2 is YFSETQ. This CDR3 contains 18 residues. V was pared by 1 base and J by 0 bases, with 17 bases between. Measured with immunoSEQ multiplex PCR; TCRdb has only the in-frame clones, and not every one. The sample includes 550,000 to 800,000 clones, about 74% of them seen just once. To note about this clone: Its antigen is unknown.

Specimen: memory CD4+ T cells sorted from blood. Documented subset: CD45RA-negative fraction. This TCR was sampled from a woman aged 25 to 39 in good health. The rearrangement links TRBV5-1 to TRBJ1-3; D ambiguous. In DNA, the CDR3 is TGCGCCAGCAGCTTGCGGCCCCTTAGCACAAACTCTGGAAACACCATATATTTT. It codes for CASSLRPLSTNSGNTIYF.